This T cell receptor (beta chain) was recovered during a study of a mutant IDH1 vaccine in newly diagnosed glioma (dated by TCRdb to the early 2020s). Context from the whole study: Vaccination was initiated 4-6 weeks after radiotherapy alone, or concurrently with temozolomide cycles in the chemotherapy-containing groups. The roughly 30 treated patients were roughly 62% male and around 38% female, with a mean age of approximately 40 years. Before enrollment, patients had received standard therapy of radiotherapy alone, temozolomide alone, or radiochemotherapy with temozolomide; most received the combination. The week-35 safety follow-up took place at visit V12, and the week-47 end of study took place at visit V13. Peripheral blood was drawn at six visits: V03 (baseline), V05, V07, V10, V12 and V13. For exploratory analyses, longitudinal TCRB deep sequencing was carried out in roughly 25 treated patients wherever samples were available. Overall results and qualifications from the work: Across multiple MHC alleles, vaccine-induced immune responses were seen in 90% to 95% of patients. According to the authors, sample limitations meant that analyses of patient blood samples could not be reproduced. Changes in the top peripheral T cell clonotypes picked up by TCRB sequencing did not appear to be linked to pseudoprogression. PBMC samples for TCRB deep sequencing were selected based on availability.

The meaning of the sample's time point label: week 47, end of study. Every vaccine dose consisted of 300 ug of a 20-mer mutant IDH1 peptide in Montanide, administered subcutaneously together with topical imiquimod. Across visits V03 through V10, patients got a total of eight vaccinations, given in weeks 1, 3, 5, 7, 11, 15, 19 and 23. All donors had newly diagnosed IDH1-mutant astrocytomas of WHO grade 3 or 4 that showed loss of nuclear ATRX. The samples were drawn from NOA16, a multicentre, single-arm, open-label phase I trial in Germany that tested a mutant IDH1 peptide vaccine in humans for the first time. The DNeasy Blood and Tissue Kit was used to extract genomic DNA from EDTA blood for TCRB sequencing. On this clone: Its antigen has not been determined. No base-level quality is on record; no much larger clone is a single base apart.

The library was built by means of the immunoSEQ multiplex PCR assay. Rearranged TCR beta chain sequences were amplified using the hsTCRB Kit according to the manufacturer's protocol. TCRB libraries were sequenced on an Illumina MiSeq. The authors' analysis ran thus. The kit vendor's proprietary platform handled demultiplexing, trimming and gene mapping. TCRdb provides this immuneACCESS table in a form limited to in-frame rearrangements. Some clones are lacking; in checked studies, under half of them reflect an unresolved V gene, and why the rest are absent is not known. The DNA gave D and trimming, while V, J and clone size come from that table. In this sample the table shows about 59,000 clones, 75% to 90% of which occur a single time. Of the sample, about 3.8% falls within the top ten clones. The sample here was PBMCs, taken from a glioma patient whose treatment included an IDH1 peptide vaccine. The clonotype comes from a man aged 25 to 40 with glioma.

The bases read TGCGCCAGCAGCGACAGTTCCCTAGGTGTCCACGAGCAGTACTTC. It specifies CASSDSSLGVHEQYF. The rearrangement combines TRBV10-1 with TRBJ2-7, with TRBD1 as a weak D call on 5 bases. At the junction V is shortened by 6 bases and J by 5 bases, with 20 bases in between. The germline V gene (reference sequence) supplies CDR1 WNHNN and CDR2 SYGVQD. Measured from the cysteine to the phenylalanine, the CDR3 is 15 residues long. The read is trimmed to its CDR3 DNA, 45 bases read in frame from base 1.